This TCR beta chain was profiled in a study of blood T cell repertoires in COVID-19. Study summary: In each case, the material was cDNA or gDNA derived from T cells, B-cell-depleted T cells, or PBMCs.

This clone was counted a few times. The data were produced by immunoSEQ multiplex PCR, yet TCRdb's version contains in-frame clones alone and is incomplete. This table has 200,000 to 250,000 clones, more than 70% appearing once. The CDR3 totals 14 residues. V lost 4 bases, J lost 7 bases, and 5 bases stayed unmatched. Germline lookup yields CDR1 SGHNT and CDR2 YYREEE (reference sequence). The sequenced material came from peripheral blood. The sequence derives from a woman of 80 years or more with acute or convalescent COVID-19. J is TRBJ2-1 and V is TRBV5-4; 10 bases match TRBD1. CDR3 in amino acids: CASSSRDRGNEQFF. CDR3 sequence (DNA): TGTGCCAGCAGCAGCCGGGACAGGGGAAATGAGCAGTTCTTC.